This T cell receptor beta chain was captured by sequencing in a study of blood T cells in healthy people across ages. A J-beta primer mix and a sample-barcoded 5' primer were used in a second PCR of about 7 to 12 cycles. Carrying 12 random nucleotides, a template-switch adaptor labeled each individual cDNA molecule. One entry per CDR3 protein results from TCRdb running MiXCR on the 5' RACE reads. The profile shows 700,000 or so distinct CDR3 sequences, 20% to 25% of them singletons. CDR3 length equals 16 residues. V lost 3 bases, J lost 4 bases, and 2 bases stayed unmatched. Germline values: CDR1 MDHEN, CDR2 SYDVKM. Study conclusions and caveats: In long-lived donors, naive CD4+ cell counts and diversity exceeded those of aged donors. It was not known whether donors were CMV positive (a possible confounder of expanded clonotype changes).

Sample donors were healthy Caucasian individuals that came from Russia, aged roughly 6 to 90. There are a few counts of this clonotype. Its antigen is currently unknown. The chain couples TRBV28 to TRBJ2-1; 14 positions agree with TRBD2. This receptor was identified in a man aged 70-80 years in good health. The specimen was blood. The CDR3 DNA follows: TGTGCCAGCAGTTTGACTAGCGGGGGGGGTTACAATGAGCAGTTCTTC. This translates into CASSLTSGGGYNEQFF.